This T cell receptor (beta chain) came from a study of blood T cell repertoires in COVID-19. Study-wide background: Samples came from the United States, Italy and Spain, spanning acute and convalescent COVID-19. PBMCs, B-cell-depleted T cells, or T cells were the source of the cDNA or gDNA that made up the material.

Authors' data handling: The assay estimated nucleated cells by amplifying reference gene primers. Assay: immunoSEQ multiplex PCR; the TCRdb copy retains only in-frame clones and omits some. D and trimming were read from the DNA, whereas the V and J calls and clone size are those reported in that table. The repertoire holds fewer than 700,000 clones, with about 89% as singletons. The Seattle site enrolled patients during active infection and followed them longitudinally. Germline V gene sequence: CDR1 SGHRS, CDR2 YFSETQ. This CDR3 is 14 amino acids long. The germline V and J ends were trimmed by 4 bases and 0 bases, with 10 bases remaining between them. To note about this clone: The sample contains more than one DNA sequence encoding this CDR3.

This clonotype was sampled from a woman aged 45-60 years with COVID-19, enrolled during active disease. Specimen: peripheral blood. V and J are TRBV5-1 and TRBJ1-1; a weak D match, TRBD1 (6 bases). The DNA of the CDR3 is TGCGCCAGCAGCCTGGGGGACATGAACACTGAAGCTTTCTTT. Amino acids: CASSLGDMNTEAFF. The complete variable domain, with remaining parts taken from reference TRBV5-1 and TRBJ1-1, reads KAGVTQTPRYLIKTRGQQVTLSCSPISGHRSVSWYQQTPGQGLQFLFEYFSETQRNKGNFPGRFSGRQFSNSRSEMNVSTLELGDSALYLCASSLGDMNTEAFFGQGTRLTVV.